These 8 T cell receptor beta chains were sequenced from one sample in a study of cytomegalovirus exposure and HLA in healthy donors. This PCR relied on a set of 60 Vbeta primers and 13 Jbeta primers. The table came from immunoSEQ multiplex PCR; TCRdb's copy has only in-frame clones and leaves some out. The repertoire consists of approximately 150,000 clones, with approximately 80% occurring once and the leading ten covering around 14%. The material sequenced was PBMCs. The receptors derive from a middle-aged woman in good health and CMV-seronegative.

The V gene is TRBV18, the J gene TRBJ1-2; no reliable D call. The CDR3 has 17 amino acids. Germline values: CDR1 KGHSH, CDR2 LQKENI. V was pared by 1 base and J by 1 base, with 16 bases between. CDR3 amino acids: CASSPLTPSTNNYGYTF. The CDR3 coding sequence is TGTGCCAGCTCACCACTCACCCCAAGCACTAATAACTATGGCTACACCTTC. The complete variable domain, with remaining parts taken from reference TRBV18 and TRBJ1-2, reads NAGVMQNPRHLVRRRGQEARLRCSPMKGHSHVYWYRQLPEEGLKFMVYLQKENIIDESGMPKERFSAEFPKEGPSILRIQQVVRGDSAAYFCASSPLTPSTNNYGYTFGSGTRLTVV.

V and J are TRBV5-4 and TRBJ2-3; 7 bases line up with TRBD1. CDR3 length: 16 residues. The germline CDR1 and CDR2 sequences are SGHNT and YYREEE (reference sequence). Trimming removed 1 base from V and 7 bases from J; junction bases left unmatched: 12. The CDR3 nucleotides read TGTGCCAGCAGCTTGAATCGCAGGGGGTCCGGAAATACGCAGTATTTT. Translated: CASSLNRRGSGNTQYF.

This chain links TRBV4-3 with TRBJ2-3, with TRBD2 matching 11 bases. This CDR3 contains 15 residues. V was clipped by 4 bases and J by 5 bases; unmatched bases: 5. The V gene's germline CDR1 is LGHNA and CDR2 YSLEER. The CDR3 sequence is CASSLAGGRGDTQYF. CDR3 sequence (DNA): TGCGCCAGCAGCCTAGCGGGGGGGCGGGGAGATACGCAGTATTTT.

CDR3 amino acids: CASSSLGSRQYF. The CDR3, as DNA: TGTGCCAGCAGCTCGCTGGGGAGCAGGCAGTATTTT. The rearrangement uses TRBV7-2 and TRBJ2-3; tentative D call: TRBD2 (5 bases). Trimming left V 4 bases short and J 11 bases short, with 13 bases between. CDR3 size: 12 residues. Germline CDR1 SGHTA, CDR2 FQGNSA.

The chain is built from TRBV28 and TRBJ2-5; 8 bases map to TRBD1. The germline gives CDR1 MDHEN, CDR2 SYDVKM. The CDR3 runs to 15 residues. V was pared by 4 bases and J by 5 bases, with 9 bases of the junction left unmatched. CDR3 sequence reads: CASSSRQGRGETQYF. For the CDR3, the DNA is TGTGCCAGCAGTTCACGACAGGGGAGAGGGGAGACCCAGTACTTC.

Points on this clone: The missing conserved phenylalanine or tryptophan at the end of this CDR3 makes a read error likely. This sequence joins TRBV5-8 and TRBJ1-2, with a weak D call TRBD1 (6 bases). CDR3 length: 14 amino acids. The germline gives CDR1 SGHTS, CDR2 YDEGEE. V shed 0 bases and J shed 3 bases, with 9 bases lying between them. The DNA of the CDR3 is TGTGCCAGCAGCTTGGGACGGACAGACTATGGCTACACCCTC. It translates to CASSLGRTDYGYTL.

The chain links TRBV5-4 to TRBJ1-1, with TRBD1 identical over 9 bases. V shed 5 bases, J shed 1 base, and the junction held 3 bases outside the gene matches. This CDR3 is 14 amino acids long. The germline gives CDR1 SGHNT, CDR2 YYREEE (reference sequence). The CDR3, as DNA: TGTGCCAGCAGAATGGGACAGGGGAACACTGAAGCTTTCTTT. It codes for CASRMGQGNTEAFF. The variable domain in full, completed from reference TRBV5-4 and TRBJ1-1, reads ETGVTQSPTHLIKTRGQQVTLRCSSQSGHNTVSWYQQALGQGPQFIFQYYREEENGRGNFPPRFSGLQFPNYSSELNVNALELDDSALYLCASRMGQGNTEAFFGQGTRLTVV.

This clone has only one observation. This rearrangement joins TRBV5-6 to TRBJ1-1; TRBD1 agrees at 8 bases. The CDR3 is made up of 13 amino acids. The V gene end was trimmed by 0 bases and the J gene end by 11 bases; junction bases not matched to a gene: 6. Germline CDR1 is SGHDT and CDR2 is YYEEEE. The CDR3 DNA sequence: TGTGCCAGCAGCTTGGTGGGACAGGTTGGGGCTTTCTTT. Translated: CASSLVGQVGAFF.